The 19 T cell receptor beta chains below all came from one sample that was sequenced in a study of cytomegalovirus exposure and HLA in healthy donors. PCR was performed using 60 Vbeta and 13 Jbeta primers. Data came from immunoSEQ multiplex PCR; TCRdb stores just in-frame clones and leaves some out. The sample carries around 100,000 clones, around four fifths recorded once. The sequenced sample consisted of PBMCs. The receptors shown here come from a male donor in good health and CMV-seropositive.

The chain has TRBV28 and TRBJ2-3; 14 bases map to TRBD2. V lost 6 bases, J lost 2 bases, and 13 bases stayed unmatched. CDR1 and CDR2 from the germline V gene are MDHEN and SYDVKM. The CDR3 sequence is 19 residues long. The CDR3 region has the DNA TGTGCCAGCAGACCGACTAGCGGGAGGGCCCAGAGCTTCACAGATACGCAGTATTTT. Amino acids: CASRPTSGRAQSFTDTQYF.

The V gene is TRBV14, the J gene TRBJ2-2; weak D call: TRBD1 (6 bases). V was trimmed by 3 bases and J by 4 bases, leaving 12 bases between them. Per germline, CDR1 SGHDN and CDR2 FVKESK. The CDR3 has 15 residues. In DNA, the CDR3 is TGTGCCAGCAGCCACGGGACAAGGGCCACCGGGGAGCTGTTTTTT. Protein sequence: CASSHGTRATGELFF.

This chain connects TRBV6-5 to TRBJ2-1; TRBD1 matches 9 bases. This CDR3 has 14 amino acids. Per germline, CDR1 MNHEY and CDR2 SVGAGI. V shed 8 bases and J 4 bases; nucleotides not matched to a gene: 6. The CDR3 is CASATGTGYNEQFF. CDR3 sequence (DNA): TGTGCCAGCGCTACCGGGACAGGGTACAATGAGCAGTTCTTC.

The chain carries TRBV29-1 and TRBJ2-5; 8 nucleotides agree with TRBD1. The CDR3 covers 11 residues. V dropped 2 bases and J dropped 11; count of bases not matched to a gene: 4. CDR1 SQVTM and CDR2 ANQGSEA come from the germline V gene. The CDR3 DNA is TGCAGCGTTGAAACAGGGGGTGAGCAGTACTTC. Its protein is CSVETGGEQYF.

The chain combines TRBV2 with TRBJ1-6; D uncertain. The germline gives CDR1 SNHLY, CDR2 FYNNEI. V gave up 1 base and J gave up 5 bases, with 9 bases separating them. The CDR3 has 15 residues. CDR3 DNA: TGTGCCAGCAGTGAAGGGCCAGTGAATAATTCACCCCTCCACTTT. Protein sequence: CASSEGPVNNSPLHF.

J is TRBJ2-5 and V is TRBV7-9, with 9 bases that match TRBD1. Germline loops: CDR1 SEHNR, CDR2 FQNEAQ (reference sequence). This CDR3 has 15 amino acids. Germline trimming cut 1 base from V and 5 bases from J; bases unmatched to any gene: 5. The CDR3 DNA is TGTGCCAGCAGCTTAGAAGGGACAGGGTTGGAGACCCAGTACTTC. Translating it yields CASSLEGTGLETQYF.

The CDR3 sequence: CASRLRGTGGSKSPLHF. CDR3 nucleotides: TGTGCCAGTAGGTTGAGGGGGACAGGGGGGTCAAAGTCACCCCTCCACTTT. J is TRBJ1-6 and V is TRBV19, with TRBD1 matching over 11 bases. Germline V gene lookup returns CDR1 LNHDA and CDR2 SQIVND (reference sequence). V shed 6 bases and J 10 bases; nucleotides not matched to a gene: 14. This CDR3 has 17 residues.

V is TRBV28 and J is TRBJ1-1; D is unclear. The CDR3 runs 13 residues. Germline CDR1 and CDR2: MDHEN and SYDVKM. V gave up 11 bases and J gave up 5 bases, with 18 bases separating them. The CDR3 region has the DNA TGTGCCGCAGCCTTATCAGCGCCAACTGAAGCTTTCTTT. The encoded protein is CAAALSAPTEAFF.

V usage is TRBV6-1 and J usage is TRBJ1-6; tentative D call: TRBD1 (5 bases). CDR1 MNHNS and CDR2 SASEGT come from the germline V gene. CDR3 size: 14 residues. Trimming removed 7 bases at V and 5 bases at J, with 12 bases between. The CDR3 spells CASNGGGNNSPLHF. In nucleotides, the CDR3 is TGTGCCAGCAATGGGGGAGGGAATAATTCACCCCTCCACTTT.

In its sample, this clone was seen a few times. The rearrangement links TRBV7-7 to TRBJ2-7; the D gene is possibly TRBD1 (6 bases). The V gene's germline CDR1 is SSHAT and CDR2 FNYEAQ (reference sequence). The CDR3 is 13 residues long. Trimming took off 5 bases at V and 6 bases at J, with 14 bases between the two ends. CDR3 sequence reads: CASSPGPGVEQYF. CDR3 sequence (DNA): TGTGCCAGCAGCCCGGGACCAGGGGTCGAGCAGTACTTC.

The rearrangement joins TRBV14 to TRBJ2-2, with TRBD1 as a possible D gene (5 bases). V was trimmed by 2 bases and J by 4 bases, leaving 14 bases between them. The CDR3 consists of 16 residues. Germline CDR1 is SGHDN and CDR2 is FVKESK. The CDR3 region has the DNA TGTGCCAGCAGCCAACAAGGGGCCCTAACCACCGGGGAGCTGTTTTTT. Its translation is CASSQQGALTTGELFF.

This clone has more than one count but fewer than ten. V usage is TRBV2 and J usage is TRBJ1-4; TRBD1 matches at 8 bases. CDR3 length equals 16 residues. V lost 4 bases and J lost 2; bases outside the gene matches: 6. CDR1 and CDR2 (germline): SNHLY, FYNNEI. CDR3 sequence (DNA): TGTGCCAGCAGTGTAGGACAGGGAACGACTAATGAAAAACTGTTTTTT. Protein product: CASSVGQGTTNEKLFF.

This clone was found a few times. The chain couples TRBV28 to TRBJ1-2; 7 bases are shared with TRBD1. The germline V gene has CDR1 MDHEN and CDR2 SYDVKM. J gave up 6 bases and V 2 bases, and 0 bases lay outside the gene matches. The CDR3 length is 12 residues. The CDR3, as DNA: TGTGCCAGCAGTTTACAGGGGGATGGCTACACCTTC. This codes for CASSLQGDGYTF.

This chain uses TRBV28 with TRBJ2-1, with a tentative D call TRBD2 (7 bases). The CDR3 is made up of 13 amino acids. Trimming pared 3 bases from V and 8 bases from J, leaving 11 bases between. Germline V lookup: CDR1 MDHEN, CDR2 SYDVKM. CDR3 protein: CASSFGGRHEQFF. CDR3 in DNA: TGTGCCAGCAGTTTCGGGGGGCGCCATGAGCAGTTCTTC.

This clone was seen just once. V and J are TRBV4-2 and TRBJ1-1; D possibly corresponds to TRBD1 (5 bases). There are 14 residues in the CDR3. Between the trimmed V and J ends, which lost 1 base and 10 bases, there was a span of 16 bases. Germline V gene data show CDR1 as LGHNA and CDR2 as YNFKEQ. CDR3 region: CASSQGGTPLVAFF. The CDR3 DNA reads as TGTGCCAGCAGCCAAGGCGGGACTCCTCTTGTAGCTTTCTTT.

The V call is TRBV5-6, the J call TRBJ2-1, with TRBD2 matching 11 bases. CDR3 length equals 15 residues. Trimming cost V 4 bases and J 9 bases; bases outside gene matches: 9. The germline gives CDR1 SGHDT, CDR2 YYEEEE. CDR3 sequence reads: CASSPRTSGWVEQFF. The CDR3, as DNA: TGTGCCAGCAGCCCAAGGACTAGCGGGTGGGTTGAGCAGTTCTTC.

V usage is TRBV6-1 and J usage is TRBJ2-2; weak D call: TRBD1 (5 bases). The germline V gene has CDR1 MNHNS and CDR2 SASEGT. This CDR3 has 15 amino acids. The V and J ends lost 7 bases and 1 base respectively, with 13 bases between them. The CDR3, as DNA: TGTGCCAGCACCAGGGTCCAGGGGAACACCGGGGAGCTGTTTTTT. Translating it yields CASTRVQGNTGELFF.

The chain recombines TRBV28 with TRBJ1-6; maybe TRBD1 (5 bases). V shed 7 bases and J shed 10 bases, with 17 bases lying between them. Germline-derived CDR1 and CDR2 are MDHEN and SYDVKM. The CDR3 is 14 residues long. In nucleotides, the CDR3 is TGTGCCAGCAAGCCGTCTAGGGGAAGATCACCCCTCCACTTT. This sequence encodes CASKPSRGRSPLHF.

The chain combines TRBV19 with TRBJ2-7, with D unresolved. CDR1 is LNHDA, CDR2 SQIVND, per germline (reference sequence). The V gene lost 5 bases and the J gene lost 5 bases, with 16 bases spanning the gap. CDR3 size: 14 residues. In DNA, the CDR3 is TGTGCCAGTAGTTATCCCAGACTGGGTCACGAGCAGTACTTC. Translating it yields CASSYPRLGHEQYF. Based on the CDR3 plus reference TRBV19 and TRBJ2-7, the full variable domain is DGGITQSPKYLFRKEGQNVTLSCEQNLNHDAMYWYRQDPGQGLRLIYYSQIVNDFQKGDIAEGYSVSREKKESFPLTVTSAQKNPTAFYLCASSYPRLGHEQYFGPGTRLTVT.